The T cell receptor beta chain under discussion was sequenced for a study of CXCR3-negative and CXCR3-positive naive CD8 T cells (dated by TCRdb to about 2019). Background on the whole study: In total, some 130 million TRB reads were obtained, corresponding to roughly 1.5 +/- 0.3 million reads per library. Diversity and physicochemical repertoire analyses covered some eleven donors pooled from two independent experiments. TRBV-TRBJ cluster analysis included naive subsets from roughly 5 donors and memory cells from 3 donors. Study-wide conclusions, independent of this receptor: Because surface CD5, which is linked to self-reactivity in mice, was comparable between the naive subsets, TCR interaction strength was also inferred from TRB CDR3 physicochemical properties. Freshly isolated PBMCs were used for most assays because CXCR3 expression partially decreased after cryopreservation. Similar TRBV-TRBJ usage was shown by naive CXCR3-negative and CXCR3-positive cells from the same donor, whereas distinct patterns were shown by memory cells. Comparably high repertoire diversity was found in both naive subsets, whereas much lower repertoire diversity was found in memory CD8+ T cells. TRB CDR3s from CXCR3-positive naive cells showed higher hydrophobicity (lower Kidera factor 4), lower energy, and higher strength and volume indices than CXCR3-negative naive cells.

Reads for this sample came from a NextSeq 550. The Human TCR Profiling Kit (MiLaboratory) was used to make UMI-labeled 5' RACE TRB cDNA libraries. The full amount of extracted RNA was used for cDNA synthesis, and the full amount of resulting cDNA was used for PCR amplification. Libraries were prepared in parallel with an identical number of PCR cycles. Under the source paper's analysis protocol: With a requirement of at least two reads per UMI, MIGEC and MiXCR extracted about 50,000 +/- 10,000 unique UMI-labeled TRB cDNA molecules per library. Each library averaged 40,000 +/- 10,000 functional in-frame TRB CDR3 nucleotide clonotypes without stop codons. After downsampling to 5000 UMI-labeled TRB molecules per sample, diversity metrics such as normalized Shannon-Wiener and Chao1 were calculated in VDJtools. For the central five CDR3 residues, VDJtools calculated physicochemical properties weighted by clonotype size, namely interaction energy, strength, volume and Kidera factor 4. TCRdb reprocessed the reads and provides one entry for every CDR3 protein sequence; no DNA is given. The authors' filters were not applied to this entry. The sample table on file contains some 150,000 distinct CDR3 sequences. About 0.27% of the sample rests with the top ten.

As to this clonotype: What antigen it recognizes has not been identified.

From cysteine to phenylalanine, the CDR3 is 13 amino acids long. Only the protein sequence is given. For CDR1 and CDR2, the germline V gene lists MNHNS and SASEGT. Each CD8+ T cell subset was flow-sorted in triplicate, with roughly 330,000 cells per subset placed directly into RLT lysis buffer. To keep memory contaminants out, a stringent definition of naive CD8+ T cells was applied: CD45RO-CCR7+CD27+CD95-. Peripheral blood mononuclear cells were isolated from buffy coats by standard density gradient centrifugation. A FACSAria III was used to flow-sort naive CXCR3-negative and CXCR3-positive CD8+ T cells. An RNeasy Mini Kit was used to extract total RNA from the sorted cells.

The chain is encoded by TRBV6-1 joined to TRBJ2-1. What was sequenced was naive CXCR3+ CD8+ T cells from blood. Reading the label with the study, this specimen's cell subset or site is: CD45RO-CCR7+CD27+CD95- naive CD8+ T cells expressing CXCR3 (TNR3+). The receptor comes from a human donor in good health. Some clones in this sample may be carry-over from other donors' samples. The CDR3 amino acid sequence is: CATREGSYNEQFF.